The 2 T cell receptor beta chains reported below all come from one sample, sequenced in a study of CD8+CD57+ T cells in acquired aplastic anemia. Profiling that covered TCR beta VDJ and CDR3 relied on genomic DNA as its template. TCRdb re-called the reads through MiXCR, storing one row per CDR3 protein. The table has some 290,000 distinct CDR3 sequences, 50% to 70% seen once. Sequencing input: sorted CD4+, CD8+, or CD8+CD57+ T cells (not recorded which) from PBMCs. The receptors stem from a human donor with severe aplastic anemia or a healthy control (not recorded which).

The table lists this clonotype with a few counts. In DNA form, the CDR3 reads TGTGCCAGCAGCGTAAGTTCGGTCAACGAGCAGTACTTC. This encodes CASSVSSVNEQYF. The rearrangement links TRBV9 to TRBJ2-7, with no clear D. Germline CDR1 SGDLS, CDR2 YYNGEE. This CDR3 is built from 13 residues. Trimming left V 1 base short and J 5 bases short, with 10 bases between.

This clonotype was counted at least ten times. The chain combines TRBV7-2 with TRBJ2-7, with 11 bases aligning to TRBD2. Trimming removed 5 bases from V and 3 bases from J; junction bases left unmatched: 12. CDR1 SGHTA and CDR2 FQGNSA come from the germline V gene. This CDR3 has 17 residues. For the CDR3, the DNA is TGTGCCAGCAGCCGGGGGGGACTAGCGGCGGGAGACTACGAGCAGTACTTC. Amino acids: CASSRGGLAAGDYEQYF.